One sample yielded the 8 T cell receptor beta chains listed below, sequenced in a study of cytotoxic CD8 clonotypes in ibrutinib-treated CLL. Sequencing was performed with immunoSEQ multiplex PCR; in TCRdb, only in-frame clones are kept and a portion is missing. The data show some 150,000 clones, about 72% seen once. Sequenced here: PBMCs, sampled after 12 months of ibrutinib treatment. The receptors originated from a human donor with chronic lymphocytic leukemia.

V is TRBV28 and J is TRBJ2-7; 14 bases align to TRBD2. With V trimmed by 8 bases and J by 3 bases, 3 bases remained unmatched. CDR3 length equals 14 residues. Germline V gene sequence: CDR1 MDHEN, CDR2 SYDVKM. The chain's CDR3 is CASGTSGSIYEQYF. In nucleotides, the CDR3 is TGTGCCAGCGGGACTAGCGGGAGCATCTACGAGCAGTACTTC.

This clone was detected once. This sequence joins TRBV9 and TRBJ1-5; the D is unclear. Trimming removed 0 bases at V and 3 bases at J, with 7 bases between. The CDR3 length is 14 residues. Germline loops: CDR1 SGDLS, CDR2 YYNGEE. CDR3 bases: TGTGCCAGCAGCGTAGGGGTAGTCAATCAGCCCCAGCATTTT. Protein: CASSVGVVNQPQHF.

The V and J genes are TRBV2 and TRBJ2-3, with TRBD1 identical over 7 bases. CDR3 length: 16 amino acids. Germline V gene data show CDR1 as SNHLY and CDR2 as FYNNEI. The junction had 14 bases not matched to a gene; V was cut back by 8 bases and J by 3 bases. The CDR3 bases are TGTGCCAGCGGCTCGAAGACAGGGATAGTGACAGATACGCAGTATTTT. It encodes CASGSKTGIVTDTQYF. The full variable domain, rest sourced from reference TRBV2 and TRBJ2-3, is EPEVTQTPSHQVTQMGQEVILRCVPISNHLYFYWYRQILGQKVEFLVSFYNNEISEKSEIFDDQFSVERPDGSNFTLKIRSTKLEDSAMYFCASGSKTGIVTDTQYFGPGTRLTVL.

The chain carries TRBV29-1 and TRBJ2-5; 7 bases match TRBD2. The CDR3 is 12 residues long. Germline CDR1 and CDR2: SQVTM and ANQGSEA. V lost 7 bases to trimming and J lost 4 bases; unmatched junction nucleotides: 6. In DNA, the CDR3 is TGCAGCGCTGGGGGGGAGCGAGAGACCCAGTACTTC. Residues: CSAGGERETQYF.

The chain has TRBV7-2 and TRBJ1-3, with 8 positions matching TRBD1. This CDR3 region has 17 residues. V trimming: 0 bases; J trimming: 0 bases; junction bases outside the gene matches: 4. In germline, CDR1 is SGHTA, CDR2 FQGNSA. DNA for the CDR3: TGTGCCAGCAGCTTAGCCGGGACAGGAAGCTCTGGAAACACCATATATTTT. This codes for CASSLAGTGSSGNTIYF.

The chain joins TRBV2 to TRBJ2-1; TRBD2 agrees at 7 bases. CDR3 length equals 16 residues. Trimming removed 3 bases from V and 3 bases from J; junction bases left unmatched: 8. Germline V lookup: CDR1 SNHLY, CDR2 FYNNEI. The CDR3 sequence is CASSEVRLAVYNEQFF. The CDR3 coding sequence is TGTGCCAGCAGTGAGGTTAGGCTAGCGGTCTACAATGAGCAGTTCTTC. Full variable domain (remainder filled in from reference TRBV2 and TRBJ2-1): EPEVTQTPSHQVTQMGQEVILRCVPISNHLYFYWYRQILGQKVEFLVSFYNNEISEKSEIFDDQFSVERPDGSNFTLKIRSTKLEDSAMYFCASSEVRLAVYNEQFFGPGTRLTVL.

The chain has TRBV5-1 and TRBJ2-5, with 8 positions matching TRBD1. Germline V gene sequence: CDR1 SGHRS, CDR2 YFSETQ. The CDR3 extends over 14 amino acids. V trimming: 0 bases; J trimming: 5 bases; junction bases outside the gene matches: 3. CDR3 DNA: TGCGCCAGCAGCTTGGTCAGGGGGCTGGAGACCCAGTACTTC. It yields the protein CASSLVRGLETQYF.

The chain employs TRBV28 and TRBJ1-1, with a weak D call TRBD1 (5 bases). Deletions cut 3 bases from V and 7 bases from J, with 9 bases between. CDR1 and CDR2 (germline): MDHEN, SYDVKM. The CDR3 is 12 residues long. DNA for the CDR3: TGTGCCAGCAGTTTCCCCACAGGTGAAGCTTTCTTT. Its protein is CASSFPTGEAFF.